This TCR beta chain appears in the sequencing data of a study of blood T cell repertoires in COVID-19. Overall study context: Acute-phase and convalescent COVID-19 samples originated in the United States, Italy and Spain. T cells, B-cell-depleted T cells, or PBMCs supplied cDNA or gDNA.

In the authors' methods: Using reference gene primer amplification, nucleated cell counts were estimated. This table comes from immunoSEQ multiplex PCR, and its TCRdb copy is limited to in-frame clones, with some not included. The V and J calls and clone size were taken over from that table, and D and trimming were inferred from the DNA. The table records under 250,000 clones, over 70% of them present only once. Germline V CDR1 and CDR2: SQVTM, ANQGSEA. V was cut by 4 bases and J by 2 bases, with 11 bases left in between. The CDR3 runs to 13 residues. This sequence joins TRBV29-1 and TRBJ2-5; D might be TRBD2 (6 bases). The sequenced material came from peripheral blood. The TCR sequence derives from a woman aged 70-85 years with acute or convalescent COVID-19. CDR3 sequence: CSVGAGTQETQYF. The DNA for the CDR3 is TGCAGCGTTGGAGCCGGGACTCAAGAGACCCAGTACTTC.